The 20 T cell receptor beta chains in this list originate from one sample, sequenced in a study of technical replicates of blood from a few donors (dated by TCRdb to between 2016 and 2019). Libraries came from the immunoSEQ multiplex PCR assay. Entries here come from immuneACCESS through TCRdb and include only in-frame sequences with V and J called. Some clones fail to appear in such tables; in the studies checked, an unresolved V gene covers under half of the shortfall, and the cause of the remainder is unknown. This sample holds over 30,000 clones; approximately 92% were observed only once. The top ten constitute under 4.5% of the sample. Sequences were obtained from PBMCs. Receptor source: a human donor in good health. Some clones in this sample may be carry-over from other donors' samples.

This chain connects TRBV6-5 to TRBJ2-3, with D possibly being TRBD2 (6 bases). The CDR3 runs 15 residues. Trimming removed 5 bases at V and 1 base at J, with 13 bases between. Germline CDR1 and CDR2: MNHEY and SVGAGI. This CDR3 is CASSPPSGRTDTQYF. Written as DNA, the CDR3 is TGTGCCAGCAGTCCCCCGAGCGGGCGCACAGATACGCAGTATTTT.

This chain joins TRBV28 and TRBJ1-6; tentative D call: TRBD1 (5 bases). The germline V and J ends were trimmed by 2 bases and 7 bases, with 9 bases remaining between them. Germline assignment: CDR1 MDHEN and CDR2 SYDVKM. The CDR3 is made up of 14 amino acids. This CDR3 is CASSLLNRNSPLHF. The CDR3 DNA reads TGTGCCAGCAGTTTACTTAACAGGAATTCACCCCTCCACTTT. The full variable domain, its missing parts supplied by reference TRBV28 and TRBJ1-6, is DVKVTQSSRYLVKRTGEKVFLECVQDMDHENMFWYRQDPGLGLRLIYFSYDVKMKEKGDIPEGYSVSREKKERFSLILESASTNQTSMYLCASSLLNRNSPLHFGNGTRLTVT.

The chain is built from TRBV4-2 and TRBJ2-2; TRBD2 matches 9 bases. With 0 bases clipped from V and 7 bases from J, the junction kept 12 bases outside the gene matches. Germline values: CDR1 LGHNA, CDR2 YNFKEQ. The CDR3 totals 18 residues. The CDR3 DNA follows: TGTGCCAGCAGCCAAGATTTCCTGGCGGGGGGGGCGGACGGGGAGCTGTTTTTT. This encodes CASSQDFLAGGADGELFF.

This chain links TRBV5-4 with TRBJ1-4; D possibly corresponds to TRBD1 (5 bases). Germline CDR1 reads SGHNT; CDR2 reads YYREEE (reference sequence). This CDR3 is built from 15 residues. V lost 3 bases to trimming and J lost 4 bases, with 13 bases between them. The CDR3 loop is CASSSHGQGNEKLFF. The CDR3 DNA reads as TGTGCCAGCAGCTCCCACGGTCAGGGTAATGAAAAACTGTTTTTT.

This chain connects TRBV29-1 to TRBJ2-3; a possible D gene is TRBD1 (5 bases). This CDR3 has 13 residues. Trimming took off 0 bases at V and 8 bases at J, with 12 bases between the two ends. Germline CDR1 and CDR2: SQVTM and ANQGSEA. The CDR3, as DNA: TGCAGCGTTGAAGATCGCCAGGGCGGTACGCAGTATTTT. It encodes CSVEDRQGGTQYF.

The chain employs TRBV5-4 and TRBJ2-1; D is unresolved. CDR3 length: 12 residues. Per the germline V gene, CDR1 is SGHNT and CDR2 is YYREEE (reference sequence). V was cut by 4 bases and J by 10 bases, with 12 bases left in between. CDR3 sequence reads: CASSPRPPEQFF. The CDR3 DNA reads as TGTGCCAGCAGCCCCCGTCCCCCCGAGCAGTTCTTC.

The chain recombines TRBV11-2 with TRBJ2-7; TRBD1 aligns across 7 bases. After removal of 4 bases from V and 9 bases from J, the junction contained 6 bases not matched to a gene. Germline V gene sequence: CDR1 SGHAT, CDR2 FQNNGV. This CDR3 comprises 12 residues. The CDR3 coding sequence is TGTGCCAGCAGCTCCGGGACAGCCTTGCAGTACTTC. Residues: CASSSGTALQYF. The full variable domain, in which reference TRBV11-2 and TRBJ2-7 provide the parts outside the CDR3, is EAGVAQSPRYKIIEKRQSVAFWCNPISGHATLYWYQQILGQGPKLLIQFQNNGVVDDSQLPKDRFSAERLKGVDSTLKIQPAKLEDSAVYLCASSSGTALQYFGPGTRLTVT.

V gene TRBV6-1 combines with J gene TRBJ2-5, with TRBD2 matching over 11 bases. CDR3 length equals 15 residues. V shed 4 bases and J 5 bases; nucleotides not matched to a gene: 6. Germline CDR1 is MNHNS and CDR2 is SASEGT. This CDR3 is CASSARGLAAETQYF. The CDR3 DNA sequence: TGTGCCAGCAGTGCTCGGGGACTAGCGGCGGAGACCCAGTACTTC.

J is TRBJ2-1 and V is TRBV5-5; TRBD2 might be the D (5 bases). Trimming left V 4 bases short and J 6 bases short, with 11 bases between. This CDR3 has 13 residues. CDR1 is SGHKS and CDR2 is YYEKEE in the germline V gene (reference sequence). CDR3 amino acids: CASSEGWVNEQFF. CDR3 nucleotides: TGTGCCAGCAGCGAGGGATGGGTCAATGAGCAGTTCTTC.

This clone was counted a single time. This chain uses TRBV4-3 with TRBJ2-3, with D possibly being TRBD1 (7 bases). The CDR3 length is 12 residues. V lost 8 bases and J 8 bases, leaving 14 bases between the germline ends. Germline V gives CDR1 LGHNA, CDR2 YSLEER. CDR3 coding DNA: TGCGCCAGCGGCCTGGAGGGGGCTACGCAGTATTTT. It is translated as CASGLEGATQYF.

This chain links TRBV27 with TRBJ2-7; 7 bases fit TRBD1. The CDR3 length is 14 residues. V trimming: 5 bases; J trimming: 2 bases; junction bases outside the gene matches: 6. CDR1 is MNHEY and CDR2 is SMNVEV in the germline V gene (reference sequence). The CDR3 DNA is TGTGCCAGCAGTGCGAGGGACAGTACCTACGAGCAGTACTTC. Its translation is CASSARDSTYEQYF.

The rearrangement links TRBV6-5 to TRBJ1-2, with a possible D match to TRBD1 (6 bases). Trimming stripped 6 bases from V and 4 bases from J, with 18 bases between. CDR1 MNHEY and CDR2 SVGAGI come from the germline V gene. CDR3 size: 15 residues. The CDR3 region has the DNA TGTGCCAGCAGCCGGACAGTGTCCAACCGCTATGGCTACACCTTC. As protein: CASSRTVSNRYGYTF.

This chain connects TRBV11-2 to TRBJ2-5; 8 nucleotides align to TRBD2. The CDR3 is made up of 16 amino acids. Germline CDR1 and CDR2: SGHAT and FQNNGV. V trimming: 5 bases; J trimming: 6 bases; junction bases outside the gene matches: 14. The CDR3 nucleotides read TGTGCCAGCAGCCCGTATAGCGGGGTCGCAACCCAGACCCAGTACTTC. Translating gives CASSPYSGVATQTQYF.

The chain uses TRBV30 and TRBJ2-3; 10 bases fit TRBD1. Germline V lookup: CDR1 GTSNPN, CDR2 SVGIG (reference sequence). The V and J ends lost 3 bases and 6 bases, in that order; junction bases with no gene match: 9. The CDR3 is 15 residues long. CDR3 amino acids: CAWSMTGGGGDTQYF. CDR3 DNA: TGTGCCTGGAGCATGACAGGGGGCGGAGGGGATACGCAGTATTTT.

In DNA, the CDR3 is TGTGCCAGCAGCTTTGGGGGCCTACAGCCCCAGCATTTT. It encodes CASSFGGLQPQHF. This sequence joins TRBV7-6 and TRBJ1-5; perhaps TRBD1 as D (6 bases). CDR3 length equals 13 residues. Germline loops: CDR1 SGHVS, CDR2 FNYEAQ. Trimming pared 3 bases from V and 7 bases from J, leaving 10 bases between.

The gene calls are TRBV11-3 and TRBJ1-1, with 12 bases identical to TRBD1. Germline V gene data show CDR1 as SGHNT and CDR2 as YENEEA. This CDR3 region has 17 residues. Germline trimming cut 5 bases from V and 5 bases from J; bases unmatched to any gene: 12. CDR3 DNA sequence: TGTGCCAGCAGCCCGGGACAGGGGGCACCTGGAGCGACTGAAGCTTTCTTT. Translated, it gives CASSPGQGAPGATEAFF. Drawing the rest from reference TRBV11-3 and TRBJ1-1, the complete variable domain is EAGVVQSPRYKIIEKKQPVAFWCNPISGHNTLYWYLQNLGQGPELLIRYENEEAVDDSQLPKDRFSAERLKGVDSTLKIQPAELGDSAVYLCASSPGQGAPGATEAFFGQGTRLTVV.

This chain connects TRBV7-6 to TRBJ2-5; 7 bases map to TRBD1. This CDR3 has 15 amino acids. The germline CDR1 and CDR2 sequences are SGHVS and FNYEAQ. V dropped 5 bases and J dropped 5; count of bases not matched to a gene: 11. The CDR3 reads CASSTYKQGSETQYF. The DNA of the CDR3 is TGTGCCAGCAGCACATACAAACAGGGGTCGGAGACCCAGTACTTC.

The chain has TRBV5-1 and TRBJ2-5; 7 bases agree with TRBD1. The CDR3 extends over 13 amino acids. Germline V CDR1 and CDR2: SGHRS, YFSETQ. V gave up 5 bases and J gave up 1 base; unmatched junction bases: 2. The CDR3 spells CASSWDSQETQYF. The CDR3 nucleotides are TGCGCCAGCAGTTGGGACAGCCAAGAGACCCAGTACTTC.

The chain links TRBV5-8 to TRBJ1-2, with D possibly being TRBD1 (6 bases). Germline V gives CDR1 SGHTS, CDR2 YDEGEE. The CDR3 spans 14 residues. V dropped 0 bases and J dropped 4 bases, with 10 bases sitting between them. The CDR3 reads CASSLVGRGYGYTF. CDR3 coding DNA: TGTGCCAGCAGCTTGGTAGGCAGGGGCTATGGCTACACCTTC.

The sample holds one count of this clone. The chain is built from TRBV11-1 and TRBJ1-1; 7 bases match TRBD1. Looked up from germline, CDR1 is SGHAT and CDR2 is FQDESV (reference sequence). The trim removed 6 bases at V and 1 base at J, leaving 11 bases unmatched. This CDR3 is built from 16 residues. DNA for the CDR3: TGTGCCAGCAGAGGACAGGACCCTATCGGGAACACTGAAGCTTTCTTT. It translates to CASRGQDPIGNTEAFF. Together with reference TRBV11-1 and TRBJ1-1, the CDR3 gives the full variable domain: EAEVAQSPRYKITEKSQAVAFWCDPISGHATLYWYRQILGQGPELLVQFQDESVVDDSQLPKDRFSAERLKGVDSTLKIQPAELGDSAMYLCASRGQDPIGNTEAFFGQGTRLTVV.